One and the same sample provided the 21 T cell receptor beta chains below, sequenced in a study of cytomegalovirus exposure and HLA in healthy donors. Amplification used 60 Vbeta primers and 13 Jbeta primers. Repertoires were generated with immunoSEQ multiplex PCR, while TCRdb's copy carries only in-frame clones and drops some. The data hold 150,000 to 200,000 clones, with about four fifths observed a single time. Sequencing was carried out using PBMCs. Every receptor here comes from a middle-aged woman in good health and CMV-seronegative.

A note on this clone: This specimen includes other DNA sequences encoding the same CDR3. This rearrangement joins TRBV18 to TRBJ1-6; TRBD1 agrees at 7 bases. V lost 3 bases, J lost 4 bases, and 0 bases stayed unmatched. In germline, CDR1 is KGHSH, CDR2 LQKENI. The CDR3 sequence is 14 residues long. CDR3 amino acids: CASSPGQYNSPLHF. The CDR3 bases are TGTGCCAGCTCACCGGGACAGTATAATTCACCCCTCCACTTT.

The V gene is TRBV7-8, the J gene TRBJ2-7; maybe TRBD1 (6 bases). V lost 1 base and J 5 bases, leaving 15 bases between the germline ends. CDR1 is SGHVS and CDR2 is FQNEAQ in the germline V gene. This CDR3 is 15 amino acids long. The DNA of the CDR3 is TGTGCCAGCAGCTTAGTCCTGGGGGCTGTCCACGAGCAGTACTTC. This gives the protein CASSLVLGAVHEQYF.

V is TRBV7-2 and J is TRBJ2-1; D perhaps matches TRBD2 (6 bases). The CDR3 contains 15 residues. V was clipped by 2 bases and J by 2 bases, with 10 bases between them. CDR1 and CDR2 (germline): SGHTA, FQGNSA. The chain's CDR3 is CASSLTGVAYNEQFF. The CDR3 DNA reads TGTGCCAGCAGCTTAACGGGAGTGGCCTACAATGAGCAGTTCTTC. Full variable domain (missing parts from reference TRBV7-2 and TRBJ2-1): GAGVSQSPSNKVTEKGKDVELRCDPISGHTALYWYRQSLGQGLEFLIYFQGNSAPDKSGLPSDRFSAERTGGSVSTLTIQRTQQEDSAVYLCASSLTGVAYNEQFFGPGTRLTVL.

The rearrangement links TRBV18 to TRBJ2-2, with D tentatively TRBD2 (5 bases). This CDR3 region has 14 residues. CDR1 is KGHSH, CDR2 LQKENI, per germline. Deletions cut 3 bases from V and 5 bases from J, with 10 bases between. For the CDR3, the DNA is TGTGCCAGCTCACCCTTCCGGGAAACCGGGGAGCTGTTTTTT. Residues: CASSPFRETGELFF.

The J gene is TRBJ2-7, the V gene TRBV29-1, with 7 bases matching TRBD2. Germline V gene sequence: CDR1 SQVTM, CDR2 ANQGSEA. V trimming: 7 bases; J trimming: 0 bases; junction bases outside the gene matches: 15. CDR3 length: 16 amino acids. The CDR3, as DNA: TGCAGCGGGCGGGGGAGAAAAGAGGGAAGCTCCTACGAGCAGTACGTC. Residues: CSGRGRKEGSSYEQYV.

Only a few counts were recorded for this clone. The gene calls are TRBV7-2 and TRBJ2-3, with 11 bases aligning to TRBD2. This CDR3 is built from 17 residues. V shed 5 bases and J 2 bases; nucleotides not matched to a gene: 9. The V gene's germline CDR1 is SGHTA and CDR2 FQGNSA. The CDR3 DNA is TGTGCCAGCAGCCCCGGGACTAGCGGTACCAACACAGATACGCAGTATTTT. Translated, it gives CASSPGTSGTNTDTQYF.

The rearrangement uses TRBV25-1 and TRBJ2-1; 9 bases agree with TRBD1. CDR3 length equals 14 residues. Looked up from germline, CDR1 is MGHDK and CDR2 is SYGVNS. The junction had 8 bases not matched to a gene; V was cut back by 11 bases and J by 3 bases. The CDR3 is CADSRDRDYNEQFF. In DNA, the CDR3 is TGTGCCGACAGCCGGGACAGGGACTACAATGAGCAGTTCTTC.

The chain links TRBV10-3 to TRBJ1-2; 8 bases are a match to TRBD1. The CDR3 runs to 12 residues. With 3 bases clipped from V and 8 bases from J, the junction kept 2 bases outside the gene matches. Germline V gives CDR1 ENHRY, CDR2 SYGVKD. CDR3: CAISDTGGGYTF. Written as DNA, the CDR3 is TGTGCCATCAGTGATACAGGGGGGGGCTACACCTTC.

The chain is built from TRBV1 and TRBJ2-7; no check of the table's D call, TRBD2, against the DNA was made. TRBV1 is reported as a pseudogene. The CDR3 is 13 amino acids. The CDR3 nucleotides read TGCACCAGCAGCCGTAAGCGGGAGTTCGAGCAGTACTTC. Its translation: CTSSRKREFEQYF.

The chain links TRBV9 to TRBJ2-5; TRBD2 agrees at 8 bases. Germline V gene sequence: CDR1 SGDLS, CDR2 YYNGEE. The CDR3 has 15 amino acids. Trimming at V came to 0 bases and at J to 5 bases, leaving 6 bases not matched to a gene. CDR3 coding DNA: TGTGCCAGCAGCGTAGGGAGCGGGAGAAGCGAGACCCAGTACTTC. Protein: CASSVGSGRSETQYF.

V usage is TRBV6-5 and J usage is TRBJ2-1; D not certain. Trimming stripped 0 bases from V and 7 bases from J, with 7 bases between. The CDR3 loop spans 13 amino acids. CDR1 and CDR2 (germline): MNHEY, SVGAGI. DNA for the CDR3: TGTGCCAGCAGTTACTCGAGTGGTAATGAGCAGTTCTTC. It is translated as CASSYSSGNEQFF.

The gene calls are TRBV7-6 and TRBJ2-7, with 11 nucleotides matching TRBD2. Germline loops: CDR1 SGHVS, CDR2 FNYEAQ. The CDR3 length is 16 residues. V lost 5 bases and J lost 0; bases outside the gene matches: 6. The CDR3 nucleotides are TGTGCCAGCAGCCGCGGGACTAGCGGCCCCTCCTACGAGCAGTACTTC. Translating it yields CASSRGTSGPSYEQYF.

This clone was recorded once. This chain uses TRBV30 with TRBJ2-7, with D possibly matching TRBD1 (6 bases). The CDR3 sequence is 16 residues long. V was trimmed by 2 bases and J by 6 bases, leaving 23 bases between them. Germline V gene lookup returns CDR1 GTSNPN and CDR2 SVGIG (reference sequence). This CDR3 reads CAWSLPGDRLLSEQYF. The CDR3, as DNA: TGTGCCTGGAGTCTTCCAGGGGATCGGTTATTAAGCGAGCAGTACTTC. Full variable domain (outside the CDR3, taken from reference TRBV30 and TRBJ2-7): SQTIHQWPATLVQPVGSPLSLECTVEGTSNPNLYWYRQAAGRGLQLLFYSVGIGQISSEVPQNLSASRPQDRQFILSSKKLLLSDSGFYLCAWSLPGDRLLSEQYFGPGTRLTVT.

V and J are TRBV5-8 and TRBJ2-1; TRBD2 agrees at 9 bases. The CDR3 runs 18 residues. After removal of 2 bases from V and 1 base from J, the junction contained 10 bases not matched to a gene. Germline V gene sequence: CDR1 SGHTS, CDR2 YDEGEE. The CDR3 bases are TGTGCCAGCAGCTTCACTAGCGGGTTCTATGGATCCTACAATGAGCAGTTCTTC. Residues: CASSFTSGFYGSYNEQFF.

This clone has only one observation. In nucleotides, the CDR3 is TGTGCTAGTGGTAACACCTACGAGCAGTACTTC. Translation gives CASGNTYEQYF. The chain carries TRBV12-5 and TRBJ2-7; D call uncertain. The germline V and J ends were trimmed by 5 bases and 2 bases, with 4 bases remaining between them. CDR3 length equals 11 residues. Germline lookup yields CDR1 LGHNT and CDR2 FRNRAP.

V gene TRBV19 combines with J gene TRBJ1-2, with TRBD1 identical over 8 bases. The CDR3 is 15 amino acids. The germline gives CDR1 LNHDA, CDR2 SQIVND (reference sequence). V was clipped by 7 bases and J by 3 bases; unmatched bases: 10. The DNA for the CDR3 is TGTGCCAGTATTAGAGGACAGGGAGGCGACTATGGCTACACCTTC. Translated, it gives CASIRGQGGDYGYTF.

This sequence joins TRBV7-2 and TRBJ1-5; 7 bases match TRBD1. Germline CDR1 SGHTA, CDR2 FQGNSA. This CDR3 contains 15 residues. The trim removed 6 bases at V and 3 bases at J, leaving 8 bases unmatched. CDR3 sequence: CASSGQGDLNQPQHF. In DNA form, the CDR3 reads TGTGCCAGCAGTGGTCAGGGGGACCTCAATCAGCCCCAGCATTTT.

J is TRBJ1-1 and V is TRBV7-9; D is undetermined. The V and J ends lost 2 bases and 4 bases respectively, with 11 bases between them. The CDR3 consists of 14 residues. The germline gives CDR1 SEHNR, CDR2 FQNEAQ (reference sequence). CDR3 in DNA: TGTGCCAGCAGCTTATTAGCAGCTACCACTGAAGCTTTCTTT. It encodes CASSLLAATTEAFF.

The rearrangement uses TRBV13 and TRBJ1-2; D may be TRBD1 (5 bases). CDR3 length equals 13 residues. Germline V gene data show CDR1 as PRHDT and CDR2 as FYEKMQ (reference sequence). The V gene lost 5 bases and the J gene lost 2 bases, with 9 bases spanning the gap. The CDR3 nucleotides are TGTGCCAGCAGCCCTACAGGAAACTATGGCTACACCTTC. Its protein product is CASSPTGNYGYTF.

V and J are TRBV7-8 and TRBJ1-4, with 10 bases matching TRBD1. Germline CDR1 and CDR2: SGHVS and FQNEAQ. J was trimmed by 9 bases and V by 4 bases; bases with no gene match: 8. The CDR3 is 15 amino acids. CDR3 in DNA: TGTGCCAGCAGCTCTGCCGGGACAGGGGTTAAAAAACTGTTTTTT. Translating it yields CASSSAGTGVKKLFF. The variable domain in full, completed from reference TRBV7-8 and TRBJ1-4, reads GAGVSQSPRYKVAKRGQDVALRCDPISGHVSLFWYQQALGQGPEFLTYFQNEAQLDKSGLPSDRFFAERPEGSVSTLKIQRTQQEDSAVYLCASSSAGTGVKKLFFGSGTQLSVL.

J is TRBJ1-2 and V is TRBV6-5; D remains unclear. Germline values: CDR1 MNHEY, CDR2 SVGAGI. The CDR3 loop spans 13 amino acids. With 2 bases removed from V and 5 bases from J, the gap between germline ends came to 9 bases. CDR3: CASSYAGTYGYTF. The CDR3, as DNA: TGTGCCAGCAGTTACGCTGGCACATATGGCTACACCTTC.